Detailed here is one T cell receptor beta chain. Antigen unknown. The record originates from a study of post-analysis software for immune sequencing data. This CDR3 spans 15 amino acids. Germline CDR1 reads SGHRS; CDR2 reads YFSETQ. The V gene end was trimmed by 0 bases and the J gene end by 8 bases; junction bases not matched to a gene: 5. Notes on the study in general: Compared with controls, patients had more of about five TRBV segments, including TRBV5-6, TRBV5-1 and TRBV20-1. Comparison with controls showed significantly lower normalized Chao1 diversity in multiple sclerosis patients.

Unique molecular identifiers were built into the TCR beta cDNA libraries. Hundreds of thousands of cDNA molecules came from roughly 0.93 to 9.6 million T cells. TCRdb called the PCR reads again in MiXCR, with one record for every CDR3 protein. Of hundreds of thousands of distinct CDR3 sequences listed, approximately 57% were seen once; the top ten hold over 4%. The specimen sequenced was blood. The genes are TRBV5-1 and TRBJ2-1; TRBD2 aligns across 10 bases. The receptor was derived from a girl aged 5-17 years with multiple sclerosis. The CDR3 DNA follows: TGCGCCAGCAGCTTGGTTAGCGGGAGGAACTATGAGCAGTTCTTC. Protein sequence: CASSLVSGRNYEQFF. The full variable domain, its missing parts supplied by reference TRBV5-1 and TRBJ2-1, is KAGVTQTPRYLIKTRGQQVTLSCSPISGHRSVSWYQQTPGQGLQFLFEYFSETQRNKGNFPGRFSGRQFSNSRSEMNVSTLELGDSALYLCASSLVSGRNYEQFFGPGTRLTVL.